The next 7 T cell receptor beta chains were all read from a single sample in a study of blood T cell repertoires in COVID-19. Generated by immunoSEQ multiplex PCR, the TCRdb table keeps only in-frame clones and is missing some. The table has about 150,000 clones, around 84% seen once. Sequenced material: peripheral blood. The source is an older man with acute or convalescent COVID-19.

This chain connects TRBV10-3 to TRBJ2-2; weak D call: TRBD1 (5 bases). The germline V gene has CDR1 ENHRY and CDR2 SYGVKD. CDR3 size: 13 residues. The ends were cut back, 8 bases at V and 4 bases at J, with 11 bases in the middle. CDR3 protein: CAIGEQVTGELFF. CDR3 nucleotides: TGTGCCATCGGGGAACAGGTCACCGGGGAGCTGTTTTTT.

The V gene is TRBV6-5, the J gene TRBJ1-1; D may be TRBD1 (6 bases). This CDR3 contains 14 residues. Per germline, CDR1 MNHEY and CDR2 SVGAGI. V gave up 7 bases and J gave up 4 bases, with 16 bases separating them. CDR3 region: CASIVNRVGTEAFF. The CDR3 DNA reads TGTGCCAGCATTGTGAACAGGGTTGGCACTGAAGCTTTCTTT.

This chain uses TRBV5-1 with TRBJ2-1; D uncertain. The V and J ends lost 7 bases and 0 bases respectively, with 14 bases between them. Germline V gene sequence: CDR1 SGHRS, CDR2 YFSETQ. CDR3 length: 15 residues. In DNA form, the CDR3 reads TGCGCCAGCGGATCCGGGTTGGCCTCCTACAATGAGCAGTTCTTC. This translates into CASGSGLASYNEQFF.

The chain carries TRBV5-8 and TRBJ1-5; TRBD1 is a possible D gene (6 bases). This CDR3 is 15 amino acids long. Germline CDR1 and CDR2: SGHTS and YDEGEE. Trimming removed 4 bases from V and 6 bases from J, with 17 bases in between. The CDR3 DNA is TGTGCCAGCAGCACGGACAGTAGACTTCGTCAGCCCCAGCATTTT. Its translation is CASSTDSRLRQPQHF.

CDR3 bases: TGTGCCAGCCGGGCTAGCGGATCCTACGAGCAGTACTTC. This encodes CASRASGSYEQYF. This chain joins TRBV9 and TRBJ2-7; 7 bases match TRBD2. The CDR3 consists of 13 residues. Germline CDR1 SGDLS, CDR2 YYNGEE. The trim removed 7 bases at V and 1 base at J, leaving 5 bases unmatched. Full variable domain (outside the CDR3, taken from reference TRBV9 and TRBJ2-7): DSGVTQTPKHLITATGQRVTLRCSPRSGDLSVYWYQQSLDQGLQFLIQYYNGEERAKGNILERFSAQQFPDLHSELNLSSLELGDSALYFCASRASGSYEQYFGPGTRLTVT.

V usage is TRBV11-2 and J usage is TRBJ2-7; the D is unclear. The CDR3 spans 14 residues. The V gene's germline CDR1 is SGHAT and CDR2 FQNNGV. V was clipped by 1 base and J by 1 base, with 8 bases between them. CDR3 DNA: TGTGCCAGCAGCTTAGGAGGAAATTCCTACGAGCAGTACTTC. The encoded protein is CASSLGGNSYEQYF.

This chain links TRBV5-1 with TRBJ1-5; 7 positions agree with TRBD1. V was clipped by 4 bases and J by 3 bases; unmatched bases: 13. Germline CDR1 and CDR2: SGHRS and YFSETQ. CDR3 size: 17 residues. For the CDR3, the DNA is TGCGCCAGCAGCGGCCGGGACAGCCGCCATTTCAATCAGCCCCAGCATTTT. Its protein product is CASSGRDSRHFNQPQHF.